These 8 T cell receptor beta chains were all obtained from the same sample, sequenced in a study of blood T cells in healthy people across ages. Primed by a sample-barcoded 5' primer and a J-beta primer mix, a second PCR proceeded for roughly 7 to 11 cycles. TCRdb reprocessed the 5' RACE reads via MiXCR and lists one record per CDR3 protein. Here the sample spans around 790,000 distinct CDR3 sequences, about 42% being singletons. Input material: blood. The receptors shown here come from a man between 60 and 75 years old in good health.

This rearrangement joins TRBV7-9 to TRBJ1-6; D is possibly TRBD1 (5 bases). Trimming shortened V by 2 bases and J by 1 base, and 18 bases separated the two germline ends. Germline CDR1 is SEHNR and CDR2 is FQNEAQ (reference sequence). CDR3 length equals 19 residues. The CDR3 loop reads CASSLSPVEGPSYNSPLHF. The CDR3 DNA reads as TGTGCCAGCAGCTTAAGTCCGGTGGAGGGGCCATCCTATAATTCACCCCTCCACTTT.

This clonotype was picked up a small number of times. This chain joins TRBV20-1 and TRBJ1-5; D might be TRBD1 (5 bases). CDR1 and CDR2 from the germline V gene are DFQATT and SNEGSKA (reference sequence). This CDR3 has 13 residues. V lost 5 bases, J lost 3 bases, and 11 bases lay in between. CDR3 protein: CSAGGRINQPQHF. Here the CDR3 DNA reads TGCAGTGCTGGGGGACGGATCAATCAGCCCCAGCATTTT.

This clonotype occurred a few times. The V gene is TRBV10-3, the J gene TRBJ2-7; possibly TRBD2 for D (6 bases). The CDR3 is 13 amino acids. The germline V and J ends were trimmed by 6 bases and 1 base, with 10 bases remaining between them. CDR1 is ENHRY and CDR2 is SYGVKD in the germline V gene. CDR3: CAIREGTSYEQYF. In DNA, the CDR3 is TGTGCCATCAGAGAAGGGACTTCCTACGAGCAGTACTTC.

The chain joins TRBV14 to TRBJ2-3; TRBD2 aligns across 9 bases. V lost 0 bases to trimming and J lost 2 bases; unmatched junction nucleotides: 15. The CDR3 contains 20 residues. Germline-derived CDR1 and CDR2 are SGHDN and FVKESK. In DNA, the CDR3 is TGTGCCAGCAGCCAAGAGACGGTGGCGGGGGGGCCCTTGTTCACAGATACGCAGTATTTT. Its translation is CASSQETVAGGPLFTDTQYF.

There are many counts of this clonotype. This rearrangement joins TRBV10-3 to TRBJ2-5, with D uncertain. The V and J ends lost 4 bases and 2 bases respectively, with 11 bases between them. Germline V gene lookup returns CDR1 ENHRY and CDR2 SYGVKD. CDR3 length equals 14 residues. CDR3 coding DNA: TGTGCCATCAGTGGCGGCGGAAAACAAGAGACCCAGTACTTC. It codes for CAISGGGKQETQYF.

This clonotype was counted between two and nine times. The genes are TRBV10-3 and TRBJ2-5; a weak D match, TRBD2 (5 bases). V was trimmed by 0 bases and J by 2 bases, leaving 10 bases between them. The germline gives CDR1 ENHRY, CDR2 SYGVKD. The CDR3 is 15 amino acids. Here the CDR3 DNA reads TGTGCCATCAGTGAGTCGACTGGGAGACAAGAGACCCAGTACTTC. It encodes CAISESTGRQETQYF.

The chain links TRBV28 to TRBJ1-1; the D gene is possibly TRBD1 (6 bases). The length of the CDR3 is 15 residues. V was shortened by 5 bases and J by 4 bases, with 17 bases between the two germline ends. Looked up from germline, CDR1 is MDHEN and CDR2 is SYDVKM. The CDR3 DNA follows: TGTGCCAGCAGTATAGGGGACACCTCTGGCACTGAAGCTTTCTTT. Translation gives CASSIGDTSGTEAFF.

CDR3 loop: CASSQDWGSPLHF. The CDR3, as DNA: TGTGCCAGCAGCCAAGACTGGGGTTCACCCCTCCACTTT. The chain is built from TRBV3-1 and TRBJ1-6, with D hard to call. Germline-derived CDR1 and CDR2 are LGHDT and YNNKEL (reference sequence). With 0 bases removed from V and 9 bases from J, the gap between germline ends came to 6 bases. This CDR3 contains 13 residues. The variable domain in full, completed from reference TRBV3-1 and TRBJ1-6, reads DTAVSQTPKYLVTQMGNDKSIKCEQNLGHDTMYWYKQDSKKFLKIMFSYNNKELIINETVPNRFSPKSPDKAHLNLHINSLELGDSAVYFCASSQDWGSPLHFGNGTRLTVT.